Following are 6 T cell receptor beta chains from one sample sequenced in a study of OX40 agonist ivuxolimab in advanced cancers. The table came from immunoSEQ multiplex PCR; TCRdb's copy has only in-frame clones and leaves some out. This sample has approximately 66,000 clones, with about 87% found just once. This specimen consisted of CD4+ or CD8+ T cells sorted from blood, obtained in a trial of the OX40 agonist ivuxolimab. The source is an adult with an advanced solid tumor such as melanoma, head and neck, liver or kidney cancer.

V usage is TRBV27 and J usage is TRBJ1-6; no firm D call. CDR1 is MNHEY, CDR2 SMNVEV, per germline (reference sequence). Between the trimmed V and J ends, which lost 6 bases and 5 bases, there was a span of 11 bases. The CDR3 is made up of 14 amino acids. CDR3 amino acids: CASRALPDNSPLHF. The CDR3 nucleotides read TGTGCCAGCAGGGCGCTTCCTGATAATTCACCCCTCCACTTT.

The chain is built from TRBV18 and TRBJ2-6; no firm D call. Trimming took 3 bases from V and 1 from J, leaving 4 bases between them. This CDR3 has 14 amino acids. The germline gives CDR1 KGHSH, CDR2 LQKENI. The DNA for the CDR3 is TGTGCCAGCTCACCGGGGTCTGGGGCCAACGTCCTGACTTTC. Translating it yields CASSPGSGANVLTF. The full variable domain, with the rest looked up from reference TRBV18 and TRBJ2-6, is NAGVMQNPRHLVRRRGQEARLRCSPMKGHSHVYWYRQLPEEGLKFMVYLQKENIIDESGMPKERFSAEFPKEGPSILRIQQVVRGDSAAYFCASSPGSGANVLTFGAGSRLTVL.

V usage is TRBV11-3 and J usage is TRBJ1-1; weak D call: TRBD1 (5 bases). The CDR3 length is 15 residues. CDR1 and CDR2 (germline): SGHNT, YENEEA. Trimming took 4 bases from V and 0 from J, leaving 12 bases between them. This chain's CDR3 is CASSSSGGVNTEAFF. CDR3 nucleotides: TGTGCCAGCAGCTCCTCGGGGGGAGTGAACACTGAAGCTTTCTTT.

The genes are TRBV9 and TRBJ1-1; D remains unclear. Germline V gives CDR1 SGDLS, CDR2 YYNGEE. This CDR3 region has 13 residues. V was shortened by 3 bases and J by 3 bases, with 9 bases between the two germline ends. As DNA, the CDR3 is TGTGCCAGCAGCGATCAGCCCTACACTGAAGCTTTCTTT. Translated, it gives CASSDQPYTEAFF.

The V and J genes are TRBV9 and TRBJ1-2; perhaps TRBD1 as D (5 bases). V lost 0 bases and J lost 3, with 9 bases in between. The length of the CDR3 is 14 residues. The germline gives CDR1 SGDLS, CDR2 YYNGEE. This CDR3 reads CASSVDGADYGYTF. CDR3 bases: TGTGCCAGCAGCGTAGACGGGGCGGACTATGGCTACACCTTC.

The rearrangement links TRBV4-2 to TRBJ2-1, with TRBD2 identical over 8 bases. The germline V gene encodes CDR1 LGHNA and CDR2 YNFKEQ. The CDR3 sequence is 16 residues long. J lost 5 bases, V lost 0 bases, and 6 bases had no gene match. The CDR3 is CASSQDPQRGNNEQFF. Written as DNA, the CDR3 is TGTGCCAGCAGCCAAGATCCCCAGCGGGGGAACAATGAGCAGTTCTTC.